The clone carrying this T cell receptor beta chain was seen repeatedly, ten times or more. This entry comes from a study of regulatory T cells in long-lasting Graves disease. Arm-PCR of CDR3 regions and iRepertoire HTBI primers were used to build TCR beta libraries. TCRdb analysed the multiplex PCR reads with MiXCR anew, one entry per CDR3 protein. The table records more than 450,000 distinct CDR3 sequences, about 12% of them present only once. Stated time point: newly diagnosed GD, antithyroid drugs for less than 3 months. Making the TCR library involved RNA that had been extracted from PBMCs. The germline V gene has CDR1 SEHNR and CDR2 FQNEAQ (reference sequence). This CDR3 is built from 16 residues. With 3 bases removed from V and 4 bases from J, the gap between germline ends came to 18 bases. These same data were also listed under a study on T cells in Graves' hyperthyroidism and ophthalmopathy.

This receptor was obtained from a woman aged 25 to 39 with Graves disease. This chain links TRBV7-9 with TRBJ1-2, with D uncertain. This material consisted of peripheral blood mononuclear cells (PBMCs), taken at new diagnosis, from a patient treated with antithyroid drugs. CDR3 sequence reads: CASSFPSEIVGYGYTF. DNA for the CDR3: TGTGCCAGCAGCTTCCCCTCCGAAATAGTCGGCTATGGCTACACCTTC.